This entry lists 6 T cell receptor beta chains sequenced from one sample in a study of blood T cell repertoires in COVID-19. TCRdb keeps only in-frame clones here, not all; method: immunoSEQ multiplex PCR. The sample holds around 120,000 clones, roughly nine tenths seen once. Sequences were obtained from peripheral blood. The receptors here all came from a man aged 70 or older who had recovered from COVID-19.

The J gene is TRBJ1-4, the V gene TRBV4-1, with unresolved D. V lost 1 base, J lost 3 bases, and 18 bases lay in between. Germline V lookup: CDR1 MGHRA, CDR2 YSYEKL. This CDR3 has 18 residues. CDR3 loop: CASSQGPLGVGSNEKLFF. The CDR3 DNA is TGCGCCAGCAGCCAAGGTCCGCTGGGAGTGGGGTCTAATGAAAAACTGTTTTTT.

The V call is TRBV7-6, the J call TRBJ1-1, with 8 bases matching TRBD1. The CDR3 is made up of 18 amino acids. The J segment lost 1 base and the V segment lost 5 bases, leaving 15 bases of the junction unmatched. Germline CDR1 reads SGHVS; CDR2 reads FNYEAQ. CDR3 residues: CASSLERGQGWRNTEAFF. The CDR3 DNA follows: TGTGCCAGCAGCCTAGAGAGAGGACAGGGATGGAGGAACACTGAAGCTTTCTTT.

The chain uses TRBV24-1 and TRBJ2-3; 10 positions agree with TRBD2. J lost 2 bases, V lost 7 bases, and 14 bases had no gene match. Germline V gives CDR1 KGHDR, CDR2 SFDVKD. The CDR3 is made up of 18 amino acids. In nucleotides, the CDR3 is TGTGCCACCAGGCTTTTCCTTAGCGGGGGGCCGTACACAGATACGCAGTATTTT. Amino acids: CATRLFLSGGPYTDTQYF.

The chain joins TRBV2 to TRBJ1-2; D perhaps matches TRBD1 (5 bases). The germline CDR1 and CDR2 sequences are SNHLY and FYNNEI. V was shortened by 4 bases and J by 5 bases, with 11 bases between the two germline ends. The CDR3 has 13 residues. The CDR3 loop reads CASSARVEYGYTF. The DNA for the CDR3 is TGTGCCAGCAGTGCCAGGGTGGAATATGGCTACACCTTC.

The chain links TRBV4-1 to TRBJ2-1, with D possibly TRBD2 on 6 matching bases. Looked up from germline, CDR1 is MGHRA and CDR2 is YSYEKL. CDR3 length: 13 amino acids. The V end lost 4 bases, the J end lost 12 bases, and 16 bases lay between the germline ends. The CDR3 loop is CASSPGVGFRQFF. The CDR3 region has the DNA TGCGCCAGCAGCCCGGGGGTGGGATTTAGGCAGTTCTTC.

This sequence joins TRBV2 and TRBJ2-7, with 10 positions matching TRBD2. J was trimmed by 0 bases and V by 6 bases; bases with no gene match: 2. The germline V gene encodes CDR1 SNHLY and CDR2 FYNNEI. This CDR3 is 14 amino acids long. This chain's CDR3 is CASSKREGSYEQYF. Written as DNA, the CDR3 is TGTGCCAGCAGCAAGCGGGAGGGCTCCTACGAGCAGTACTTC.